What follows describes a single TCR beta chain. Its specificity is not known. The data were obtained in a study of T-cell reconstitution after alpha-beta-depleted transplantation in children. Study-wide results and caveats: It was newly produced T cells that mostly accounted for T-cell counts and diversity one year after transplant. Roughly two months post-transplant, alpha-beta T cells reportedly originated from several hundred graft clones that had expanded.

This CDR3 spans 13 amino acids. Trimming left V 8 bases short and J 8 bases short, with 16 bases between. CDR1 is MGHDK, CDR2 SYGVNS, per germline. Unique molecular identifiers were used in preparing the TCRbeta library. TCRdb recomputed calls from the PCR reads with MiXCR, one row per CDR3 protein. The sample has 600,000 to 700,000 distinct CDR3 sequences; about 12% are singletons. The chain has TRBV25-1 and TRBJ2-1; maybe TRBD2 (5 bases). The specimen comprised PBMCs, sampled before TCRalphabeta/CD19-depleted stem cell transplant. The clonotype comes from a girl aged 2-10 years with congenital amegakaryocytic thrombocytopenia, due to receive a stem cell transplant. This CDR3 is CASGSTSYDEQFF. The CDR3 DNA follows: TGTGCCAGCGGATCAACTAGTTACGATGAGCAGTTCTTC.